Reported below is one TCR beta chain. What it binds is unknown. Here immunoSEQ multiplex PCR was the method, and the copy in TCRdb shows in-frame clones only, minus some. Of over 120,000 clones detected, nearly 90% appear once; the ten largest clones hold about 11%. V lost 0 bases, J lost 0 bases, and 9 bases lay in between. Germline V CDR1 and CDR2: LGHNA, YNFKEQ. CDR3 length equals 15 residues. This entry comes from a study of radiation and T cells in renal cell carcinoma. About the research overall: Nephrectomy followed 15 Gy stereotactic body radiation by 4 weeks. Overall study results and limits: Without pretreatment biopsies, baseline tumor clonotype presence was undetermined. Top tumor clonotypes rose in blood 2 weeks post-radiation, then contracted.

This sample's time point: baseline pretreatment blood. This sample's treatment: 15 Gy SBRT to primary tumor, nephrectomy 4 weeks later. Serial blood draws occurred at baseline and 2 and 4 weeks post-SBRT. The rearrangement joins TRBV4-2 to TRBJ2-7, with D uncertain. The sequences come from blood, collected from a patient whose treatment included radiotherapy and nephrectomy. The source of this sequence is a woman aged 45 to 65 with renal cell carcinoma. The CDR3 bases are TGTGCCAGCAGCCAAGAGCCCGGTCCCTCCTACGAGCAGTACTTC. Translation gives CASSQEPGPSYEQYF.